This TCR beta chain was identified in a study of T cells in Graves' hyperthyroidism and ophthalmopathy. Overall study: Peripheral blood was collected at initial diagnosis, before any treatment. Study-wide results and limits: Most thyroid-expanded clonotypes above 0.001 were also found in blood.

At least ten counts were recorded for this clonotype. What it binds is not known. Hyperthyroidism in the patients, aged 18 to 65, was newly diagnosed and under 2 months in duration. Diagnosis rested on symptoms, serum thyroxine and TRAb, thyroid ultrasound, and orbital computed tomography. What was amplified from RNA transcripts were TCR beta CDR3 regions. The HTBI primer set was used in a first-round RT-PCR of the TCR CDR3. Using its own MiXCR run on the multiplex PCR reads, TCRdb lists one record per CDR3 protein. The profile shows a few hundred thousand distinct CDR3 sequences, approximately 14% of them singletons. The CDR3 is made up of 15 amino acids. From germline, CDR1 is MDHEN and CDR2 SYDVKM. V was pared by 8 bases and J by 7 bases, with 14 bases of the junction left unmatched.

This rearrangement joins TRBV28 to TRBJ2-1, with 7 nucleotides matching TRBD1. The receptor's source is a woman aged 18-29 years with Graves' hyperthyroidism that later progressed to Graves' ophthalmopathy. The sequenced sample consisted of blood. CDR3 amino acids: CASCLRGPLANEQFF. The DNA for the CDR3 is TGTGCCAGCTGCCTTAGGGGGCCCTTGGCTAATGAGCAGTTCTTC.